These T cell receptor beta chains were read from a single sample in a study of early T cells in non-severe SARS-CoV-2 infection. TCRdb re-analysed the 5' RACE reads in MiXCR, keeping a single row per CDR3 protein. There are more than 50,000 distinct CDR3 sequences in the sample; around 12% occur only once, and 2% to 3% lies in the top ten. The specimen was whole blood, collected at baseline. The receptor source for this set is an adult who was a healthcare worker with PCR-confirmed SARS-CoV-2 infection or an uninfected control (not recorded which). The CDR3 runs from the conserved cysteine through the conserved F or W. The D gene is left open where the match is weak. Size tells how often a clone was seen (once, few, many) or the class of an expanded clone, and some rows leave it out.

CDR3 length: 15
J gene: TRBJ2-7
D gene: -
V gene: TRBV5-1
clone size: many
CDR3 DNA: TGCGCCAGCAGCTTCGACCGGGGGAGAAGAGACGAGCAGTACTTC
CDR3 protein: CASSFDRGRRDEQYF

CDR3 length: 14
J gene: TRBJ2-1
D gene: -
V gene: TRBV7-2
clone size: few
CDR3 DNA: TGTGCCAGCAGCCCCCCCCCAGAATTGCATGAGCAGTTCTTC
CDR3 protein: CASSPPPELHEQFF

CDR3 length: 13
J gene: TRBJ2-7
D gene: -
V gene: TRBV21-1
clone size: few
CDR3 DNA: TGTGCCAGCAGTCCTGGGGAGGAGGACGAGCAGTACTTC
CDR3 protein: CASSPGEEDEQYF

CDR3 length: 16
J gene: TRBJ2-2
D gene: TRBD1
V gene: TRBV6-5
clone size: -
CDR3 DNA: TGTGCCAGCAGTAACCAACGGACAGGAGGCACCGGGGAGCTGTTTTTT
CDR3 protein: CASSNQRTGGTGELFF

CDR3 length: 15
J gene: TRBJ2-7
D gene: TRBD2
V gene: TRBV28
clone size: -
CDR3 DNA: TGTGCCAGCAGTTCAATGACTAGCAGCTCCTACGAGCAGTACTTC
CDR3 protein: CASSSMTSSSYEQYF

CDR3 length: 14
J gene: TRBJ2-7
D gene: TRBD2
V gene: TRBV20-1
clone size: -
CDR3 DNA: TGCAGTGCTAGAGGGACTAGCGGAACCTACGAGCAGTACTTC
CDR3 protein: CSARGTSGTYEQYF

CDR3 length: 15
J gene: TRBJ2-5
D gene: TRBD1
V gene: TRBV6-2/TRBV6-3
clone size: -
CDR3 DNA: TGTGCCAGCAGTCCACCGGGACAGGGGCGAGAGACCCAGTACTTC
CDR3 protein: CASSPPGQGRETQYF

CDR3 length: 17
J gene: TRBJ2-7
D gene: -
V gene: TRBV21-1
clone size: once
CDR3 DNA: TGTGCCAGCAGCAAAGAGAACCGGGACTCCACAACCTACGAGCAGTACTTC
CDR3 protein: CASSKENRDSTTYEQYF

CDR3 length: 15
J gene: TRBJ1-1
D gene: -
V gene: TRBV18
clone size: few
CDR3 DNA: TGTGCCAGCTCACCACCGAACAGGGAGAACACTGAAGCTTTCTTT
CDR3 protein: CASSPPNRENTEAFF

CDR3 length: 15
J gene: TRBJ2-4
D gene: -
V gene: TRBV29-1
clone size: many
CDR3 DNA: TGCAGCGTTGATTTCGGCGGGGTAGCCAAAAACATTCAGTACTTC
CDR3 protein: CSVDFGGVAKNIQYF

CDR3 length: 13
J gene: TRBJ1-5
D gene: -
V gene: TRBV4-3
clone size: many
CDR3 DNA: TGCGCCAGCAGCCTGTCAGGGGATCAGCCCCAGCATTTT
CDR3 protein: CASSLSGDQPQHF

CDR3 length: 15
J gene: TRBJ2-5
D gene: -
V gene: TRBV7-2
clone size: many
CDR3 DNA: TGTGCCAGCAGCCTGATTAATGACTTCTTAGAGACCCAGTACTTC
CDR3 protein: CASSLINDFLETQYF

CDR3 length: 13
J gene: TRBJ2-3
D gene: -
V gene: TRBV6-4
clone size: few
CDR3 DNA: TGTGCCAGCTCGGCGGCTAGTACAGATACGCAGTATTTT
CDR3 protein: CASSAASTDTQYF

CDR3 length: 14
J gene: TRBJ2-3
D gene: -
V gene: TRBV6-5
clone size: few
CDR3 DNA: TGTGCCAGCAGTTACATTGGGGACACAGATACGCAGTATTTT
CDR3 protein: CASSYIGDTDTQYF

CDR3 length: 14
J gene: TRBJ1-1
D gene: -
V gene: TRBV27
clone size: many
CDR3 DNA: TGTGCCAGCAAGGGGGGAAATCGGGACACTGAAGCTTTCTTT
CDR3 protein: CASKGGNRDTEAFF

CDR3 length: 17
J gene: TRBJ2-3
D gene: TRBD2
V gene: TRBV7-9
clone size: -
CDR3 DNA: TGTGCCAGCAGCTTACTTATCTCGAGCGGGAGGGCTGATACGCAGTATTTT
CDR3 protein: CASSLLISSGRADTQYF

CDR3 length: 15
J gene: TRBJ2-1
D gene: TRBD1
V gene: TRBV5-4
clone size: -
CDR3 DNA: TGTGCCAGCAGCTTGGAAAGGGGACAGGGGAATGAGCAGTTCTTC
CDR3 protein: CASSLERGQGNEQFF

CDR3 length: 16
J gene: TRBJ2-3
D gene: TRBD1
V gene: TRBV11-2
clone size: -
CDR3 DNA: TGTGCCAGCAGCTCACAGGGGGGCCGGAGCACAGATACGCAGTATTTT
CDR3 protein: CASSSQGGRSTDTQYF

CDR3 length: 15
J gene: TRBJ2-7
D gene: TRBD2
V gene: TRBV5-1
clone size: -
CDR3 DNA: TGCGCCAGCAGCCCCGCACTCGGACTAGCGGGGCCTAAGTACTTC
CDR3 protein: CASSPALGLAGPKYF

CDR3 length: 14
J gene: TRBJ2-1
D gene: TRBD2
V gene: TRBV20-1
clone size: -
CDR3 DNA: TGCAGTGCTAAGAGTCCGGGACTAGCGAATGAGCAGTTCTTC
CDR3 protein: CSAKSPGLANEQFF

CDR3 length: 15
J gene: TRBJ2-7
D gene: TRBD2
V gene: TRBV29-1
clone size: few
CDR3 DNA: TGCAGCGTGGAAGGACTAGCGGGAGTATTCTACGAGCAGTACTTC
CDR3 protein: CSVEGLAGVFYEQYF

CDR3 length: 15
J gene: TRBJ2-3
D gene: -
V gene: TRBV6-6
clone size: many
CDR3 DNA: TGTGCCAGCAGGATGAAGGGGACCTACACAGATACGCAGTATTTT
CDR3 protein: CASRMKGTYTDTQYF

CDR3 length: 13
J gene: TRBJ1-4
D gene: -
V gene: TRBV20-1
clone size: -
CDR3 DNA: TGCAGTGCTACTATGGGACACCATGAAAAACTGTTTTTT
CDR3 protein: CSATMGHHEKLFF